This T cell receptor (beta chain) was sequenced during a study of blood T cell repertoires in COVID-19. Germline V CDR1 and CDR2: SGDLS, YYNGEE. The CDR3 has 18 amino acids. V gave up 0 bases and J gave up 5 bases; unmatched junction bases: 8. The assay was immunoSEQ multiplex PCR, and TCRdb's table has in-frame clones only and misses some. The repertoire consists of under 450,000 clones, with around 83% occurring once and the leading ten covering 5% to 5.5%. This sequence was found in a woman aged 45-59 years who had recovered from COVID-19. The V and J genes are TRBV9 and TRBJ2-2; 12 nucleotides match TRBD2. Sequencing used PBMCs or T cells enriched from blood (not recorded which). The chain's CDR3 is CASSVGSSGGARTGELFF. In nucleotides, the CDR3 is TGTGCCAGCAGCGTAGGATCTAGCGGGGGGGCCCGGACCGGGGAGCTGTTTTTT. The whole variable domain, remainder taken from reference TRBV9 and TRBJ2-2, is DSGVTQTPKHLITATGQRVTLRCSPRSGDLSVYWYQQSLDQGLQFLIQYYNGEERAKGNILERFSAQQFPDLHSELNLSSLELGDSALYFCASSVGSSGGARTGELFFGEGSRLTVL.